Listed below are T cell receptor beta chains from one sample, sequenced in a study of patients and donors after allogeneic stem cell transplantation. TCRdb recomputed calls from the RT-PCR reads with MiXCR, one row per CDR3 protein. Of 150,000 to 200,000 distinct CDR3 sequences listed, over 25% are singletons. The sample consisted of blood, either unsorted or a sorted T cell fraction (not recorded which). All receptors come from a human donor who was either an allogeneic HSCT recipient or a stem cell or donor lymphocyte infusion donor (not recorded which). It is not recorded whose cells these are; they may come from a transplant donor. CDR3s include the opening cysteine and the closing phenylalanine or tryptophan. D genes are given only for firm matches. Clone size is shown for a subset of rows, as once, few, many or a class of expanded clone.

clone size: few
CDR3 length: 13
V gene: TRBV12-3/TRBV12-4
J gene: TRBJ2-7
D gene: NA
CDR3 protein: CASSFDRAYEQYF
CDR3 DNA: TGTGCCAGCAGTTTCGACAGAGCCTACGAGCAGTACTTC

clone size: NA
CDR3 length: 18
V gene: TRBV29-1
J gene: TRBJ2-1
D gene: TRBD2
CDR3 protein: CSVESLAGVGGLSNEQFF
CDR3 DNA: TGCAGCGTTGAATCCCTAGCGGGAGTGGGGGGTTTGTCCAATGAGCAGTTCTTC

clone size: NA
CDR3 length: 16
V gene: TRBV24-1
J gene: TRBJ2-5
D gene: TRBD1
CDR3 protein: CATSDTRDRDQETQYF
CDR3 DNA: TGTGCCACCAGTGATACCCGGGACAGGGATCAAGAGACCCAGTACTTC

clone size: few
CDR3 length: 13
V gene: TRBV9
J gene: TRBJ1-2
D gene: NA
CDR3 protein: CASSVGTLRGYTF
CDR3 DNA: TGTGCCAGCAGCGTTGGGACGTTAAGAGGCTACACCTTC

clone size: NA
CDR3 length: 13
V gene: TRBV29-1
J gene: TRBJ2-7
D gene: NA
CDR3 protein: CSATGKGSYEQYF
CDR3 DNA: TGCAGCGCTACAGGGAAGGGAAGCTACGAGCAGTACTTC

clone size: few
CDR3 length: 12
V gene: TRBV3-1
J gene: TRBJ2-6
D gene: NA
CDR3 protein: CASRVGANVLTF
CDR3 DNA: TGTGCCAGCAGGGTGGGGGCCAACGTCCTGACTTTC

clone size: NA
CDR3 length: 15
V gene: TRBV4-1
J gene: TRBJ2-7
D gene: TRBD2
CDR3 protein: CASSQILAGGDEQYF
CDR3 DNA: TGCGCCAGCAGCCAGATACTAGCGGGAGGGGACGAGCAGTACTTC

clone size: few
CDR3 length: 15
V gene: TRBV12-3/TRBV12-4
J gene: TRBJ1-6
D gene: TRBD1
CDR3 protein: CASRQGVLLNSPLHF
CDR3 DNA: TGTGCCAGCCGACAGGGAGTTTTATTGAATTCACCCCTCCACTTT

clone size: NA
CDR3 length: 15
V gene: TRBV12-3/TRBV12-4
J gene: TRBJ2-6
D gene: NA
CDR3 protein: CASSPEGTGANVLTF
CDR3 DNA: TGTGCCAGCAGTCCTGAGGGAACTGGGGCCAACGTCCTGACTTTC

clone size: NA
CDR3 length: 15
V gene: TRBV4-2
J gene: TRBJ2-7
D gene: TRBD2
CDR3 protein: CASSQGSGLAYEQYF
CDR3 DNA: TGTGCCAGCAGCCAAGGCTCTGGACTAGCCTACGAGCAGTACTTC

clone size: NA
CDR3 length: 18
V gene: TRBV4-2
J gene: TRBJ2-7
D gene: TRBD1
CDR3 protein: CASSQERGSGTVSYEQYF
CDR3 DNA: TGTGCCAGCAGCCAAGAGAGAGGCTCCGGGACAGTCTCCTACGAGCAGTACTTC

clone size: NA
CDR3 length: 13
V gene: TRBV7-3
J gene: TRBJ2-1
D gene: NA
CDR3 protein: CASSFRPEGEQFF
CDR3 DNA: TGTGCCAGCAGCTTTCGACCCGAAGGGGAGCAGTTCTTC

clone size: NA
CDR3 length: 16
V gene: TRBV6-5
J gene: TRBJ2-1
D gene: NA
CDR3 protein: CASSYDPPGSYNEQFF
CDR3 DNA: TGTGCCAGCAGTTACGACCCCCCTGGCTCCTACAATGAGCAGTTCTTC

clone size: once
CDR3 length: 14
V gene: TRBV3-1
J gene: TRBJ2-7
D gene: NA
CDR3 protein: CASSQEGASYEQYF
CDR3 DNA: TGTGCCAGCAGCCAAGAAGGGGCCTCCTACGAGCAGTACTTC

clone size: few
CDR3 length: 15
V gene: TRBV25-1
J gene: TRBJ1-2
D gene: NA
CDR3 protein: CASSENLGTAYGYTF
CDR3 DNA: TGTGCCAGCAGTGAAAATTTGGGCACCGCTTATGGCTACACCTTC

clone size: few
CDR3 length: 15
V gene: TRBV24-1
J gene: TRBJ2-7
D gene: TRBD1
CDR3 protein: CATSDPDRDPYEQYF
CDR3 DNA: TGTGCCACCAGTGATCCTGACAGGGATCCCTACGAGCAGTACTTC

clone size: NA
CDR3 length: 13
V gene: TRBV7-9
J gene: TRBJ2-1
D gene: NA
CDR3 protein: CASSSPRGDEQFF
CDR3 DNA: TGTGCCAGCAGCTCCCCTAGGGGGGATGAGCAGTTCTTC

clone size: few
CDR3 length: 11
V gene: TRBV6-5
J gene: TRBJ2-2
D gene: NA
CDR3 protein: CATTGTGELFF
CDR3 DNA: TGTGCCACCACAGGGACCGGGGAGCTGTTTTTT

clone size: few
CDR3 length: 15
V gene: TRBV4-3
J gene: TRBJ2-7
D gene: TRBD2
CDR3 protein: CASSRLAEPTYEQYF
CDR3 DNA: TGCGCCAGCAGCCGACTAGCGGAGCCGACCTACGAGCAGTACTTC

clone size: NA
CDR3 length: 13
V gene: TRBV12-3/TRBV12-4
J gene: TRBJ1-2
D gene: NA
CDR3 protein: CASSFGGGYGYTF
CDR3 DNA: TGTGCCAGCAGTTTTGGGGGCGGCTATGGCTACACCTTC

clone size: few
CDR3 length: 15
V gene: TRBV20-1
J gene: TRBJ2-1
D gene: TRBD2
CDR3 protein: CSAHVSGSGYNEQFF
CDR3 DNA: TGCAGTGCACATGTAAGCGGGAGTGGCTACAATGAGCAGTTCTTC

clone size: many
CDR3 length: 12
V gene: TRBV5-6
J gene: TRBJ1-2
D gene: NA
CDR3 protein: CASSLRDYGYTF
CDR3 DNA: TGTGCCAGCAGCTTGAGGGATTATGGCTACACCTTC

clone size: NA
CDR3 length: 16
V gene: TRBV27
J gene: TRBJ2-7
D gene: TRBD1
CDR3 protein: CASSRSLRDRGHEQYF
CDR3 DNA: TGTGCCAGCAGCAGAAGTCTCCGGGACAGGGGCCACGAGCAGTACTTC

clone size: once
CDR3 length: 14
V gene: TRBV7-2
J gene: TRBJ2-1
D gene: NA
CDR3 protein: CASSLAGGGNEQFF
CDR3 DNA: TGTGCCAGCAGCTTAGCTGGAGGAGGAAATGAGCAGTTCTTC

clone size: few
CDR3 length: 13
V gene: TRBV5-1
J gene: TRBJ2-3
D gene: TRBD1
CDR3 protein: CASTKQGVDTQYF
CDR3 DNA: TGCGCCAGCACAAAGCAGGGGGTGGATACGCAGTATTTT

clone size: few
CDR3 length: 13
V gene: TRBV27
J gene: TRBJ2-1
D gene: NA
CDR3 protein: CASLGFSYNEQFF
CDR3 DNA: TGTGCCAGCTTGGGCTTCTCCTACAATGAGCAGTTCTTC

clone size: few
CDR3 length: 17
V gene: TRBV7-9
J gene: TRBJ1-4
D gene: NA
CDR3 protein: CASSRTLTSRTGEKLFF
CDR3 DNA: TGTGCCAGCAGCCGAACCCTCACATCCCGGACGGGCGAAAAACTGTTTTTT

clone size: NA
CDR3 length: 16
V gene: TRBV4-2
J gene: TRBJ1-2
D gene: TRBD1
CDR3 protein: CASSQPTGGKGYGYTF
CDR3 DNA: TGTGCCAGCAGCCAGCCCACAGGGGGCAAAGGCTATGGCTACACCTTC

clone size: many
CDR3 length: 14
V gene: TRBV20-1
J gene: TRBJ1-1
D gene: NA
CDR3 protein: CSASPIQAGTEAFF
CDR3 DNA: TGCAGTGCTAGCCCGATCCAGGCAGGCACTGAAGCTTTCTTT